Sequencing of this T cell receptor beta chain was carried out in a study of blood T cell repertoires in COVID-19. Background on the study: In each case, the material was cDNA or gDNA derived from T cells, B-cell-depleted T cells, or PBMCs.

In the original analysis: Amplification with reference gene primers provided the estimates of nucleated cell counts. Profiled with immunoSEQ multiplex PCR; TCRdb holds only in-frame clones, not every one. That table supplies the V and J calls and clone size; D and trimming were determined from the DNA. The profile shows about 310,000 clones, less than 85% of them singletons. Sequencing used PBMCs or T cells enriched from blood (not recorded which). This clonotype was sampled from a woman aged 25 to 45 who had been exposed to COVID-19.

CDR3 sequence (DNA): TGTGCCATCAGTGAGTCGAAAACAGGAAGGGGTGTGGATGAAAAACTGTTTTTT. Its protein is CAISESKTGRGVDEKLFF. The chain employs TRBV10-3 and TRBJ1-4; maybe TRBD1 (5 bases). Germline V lookup: CDR1 ENHRY, CDR2 SYGVKD. The CDR3 consists of 18 residues. Trimming pared 0 bases from V and 6 bases from J, leaving 20 bases between.